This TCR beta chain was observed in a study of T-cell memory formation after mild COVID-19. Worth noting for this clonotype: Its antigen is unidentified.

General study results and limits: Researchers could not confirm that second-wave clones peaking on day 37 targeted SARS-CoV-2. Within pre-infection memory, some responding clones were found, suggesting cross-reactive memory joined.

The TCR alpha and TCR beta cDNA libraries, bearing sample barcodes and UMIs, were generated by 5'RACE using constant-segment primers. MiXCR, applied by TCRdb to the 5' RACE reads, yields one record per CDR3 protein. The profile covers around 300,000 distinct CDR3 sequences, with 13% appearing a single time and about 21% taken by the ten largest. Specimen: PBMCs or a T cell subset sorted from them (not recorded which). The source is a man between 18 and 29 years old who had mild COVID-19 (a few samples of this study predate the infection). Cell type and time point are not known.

CDR3 amino acids: CASSKGKGGGPQHF. CDR3 nucleotides: TGTGCCAGCAGCAAAGGAAAAGGGGGTGGTCCCCAGCATTTT. This sequence joins TRBV21-1 and TRBJ1-5; TRBD1 was called by the table and not checked on the DNA. TRBV21-1 is a pseudogene locus. This CDR3 region has 14 residues.